This T cell receptor (beta chain) emerged from a study of TIL therapy for anti-PD-1-resistant metastatic lung cancer. Sequencing used immunoSEQ v3. Measured with immunoSEQ multiplex PCR; TCRdb has only the in-frame clones, and not every one. The sample records under 60,000 clones, 65% to 90% being singletons. The time point was: pre-treatment sample, taken before nivolumab and TIL therapy. The sample consisted of blood, taken at baseline. The clonotype was recovered from a person aged 25-85 years with non-small cell lung cancer.

The CDR3 protein is CASGSWGGNQPQHF. In DNA, the CDR3 is TGTGCCAGCGGATCGTGGGGCGGTAATCAGCCCCAGCATTTT. The rearrangement links TRBV27 to TRBJ1-5, with D maybe TRBD1 (5 bases). Per germline, CDR1 MNHEY and CDR2 SMNVEV (reference sequence). The CDR3 contains 14 residues. Between the trimmed V and J ends, which lost 8 bases and 4 bases, there was a span of 15 bases.